This is a list of T cell receptor beta chains from one sample in a study of blood T cell repertoires in COVID-19. The assay was immunoSEQ multiplex PCR, and TCRdb's table has in-frame clones only and misses some. The data show roughly 200,000 clones, around 80% seen once. The sample was peripheral blood. The receptors were sampled from a woman older than 75 with COVID-19, enrolled during active disease. Each CDR3 is given with its conserved first and last residue. Fields, in order: D gene, J gene, clone size, V gene, CDR3 protein, CDR3 DNA. D genes are given only for firm matches. Rows give clone size only sometimes, using once, few, many, or a class for an expanded clone.

TRBD1,TRBJ2-5,-,TRBV9,CASSVQGVQETQYF,TGTGCCAGCAGCGTACAGGGGGTACAAGAGACCCAGTACTTC
-,TRBJ2-1,-,TRBV4-2,CASSQEPGFYNEQFF,TGTGCCAGCAGCCAAGAGCCAGGGTTTTACAATGAGCAGTTCTTC
TRBD2,TRBJ2-3,-,TRBV6-6,CASSGFLAGDPDTQYF,TGTGCCAGCAGTGGATTTCTAGCGGGAGATCCAGATACGCAGTATTTT
TRBD1,TRBJ1-5,-,TRBV5-5,CASSPRGEYSNQPQHF,TGTGCCAGCAGTCCCAGGGGGGAATATAGCAATCAGCCCCAGCATTTT
TRBD1,TRBJ2-2,-,TRBV20-1,CSASRDSLNTGELFF,TGCAGTGCTAGTCGGGACAGCCTAAACACCGGGGAGCTGTTTTTT
TRBD2,TRBJ2-3,-,TRBV5-1,CASSIGTSGGVGTDTQYF,TGCGCCAGCAGCATCGGGACTAGCGGGGGGGTAGGCACAGATACGCAGTATTTT
-,TRBJ1-2,-,TRBV7-2,CASSLETVNYGYTF,TGTGCCAGCAGCTTAGAAACGGTTAACTATGGCTACACCTTC
-,TRBJ1-2,-,TRBV21-1,CASGGGASYGYTF,TGTGCCAGCGGAGGGGGCGCCAGCTATGGCTACACCTTC
TRBD2,TRBJ2-3,-,TRBV5-1,CASSLAYVAGGDTQYF,TGCGCCAGCAGCTTGGCCTACGTGGCGGGGGGAGATACGCAGTATTTT
-,TRBJ1-5,-,TRBV7-9,CASSLGQYQPQHF,TGTGCCAGCAGCCTCGGACAGTATCAGCCCCAGCATTTT
TRBD2,TRBJ2-3,-,TRBV9,CASSVVLAGGSDTQYF,TGTGCCAGCAGCGTAGTCTTAGCGGGGGGCTCAGATACGCAGTATTTT
TRBD1,TRBJ2-7,-,TRBV6-5,CASKRQGALEQYF,TGTGCCAGCAAGAGACAGGGGGCCCTCGAGCAGTACTTC
TRBD1,TRBJ1-2,-,TRBV6-2/TRBV6-3,CASSPTGGVYGYTF,TGTGCCAGCAGTCCGACAGGGGGCGTCTATGGCTACACCTTC
TRBD2,TRBJ2-1,few,TRBV6-6,CASSPPGGENPYNEQFF,TGTGCCAGCAGTCCACCGGGAGGCGAGAACCCCTACAATGAGCAGTTCTTC
TRBD1,TRBJ2-4,-,TRBV27,CASRGTGVNIQYF,TGTGCCAGCAGGGGGACAGGGGTTAACATTCAGTACTTC
TRBD2,TRBJ2-5,-,TRBV28,CASRLEREAWETQYF,TGTGCCAGCAGACTGGAGCGGGAGGCGTGGGAGACCCAGTACTTC
-,TRBJ2-1,-,TRBV4-2,CASSQDVVGALEQFF,TGTGCCAGCAGCCAAGATGTAGTGGGGGCCCTGGAGCAGTTCTTC
TRBD1,TRBJ1-1,-,TRBV7-9,CASSPTGFGEAFF,TGTGCCAGCAGCCCGACAGGGTTCGGGGAAGCTTTCTTT
TRBD1,TRBJ2-7,-,TRBV7-2,CASSTGGMGYF,TGTGCCAGCAGCACAGGGGGGATGGGGTACTTC
-,TRBJ1-1,-,TRBV7-3,CASSSPGTHEAFF,TGTGCCAGCAGCTCCCCCGGGACACATGAAGCTTTCTTT
TRBD2,TRBJ2-1,few,TRBV5-4,CASSSKAGGWNEQFF,TGTGCCAGCAGTTCAAAAGCGGGAGGGTGGAATGAGCAGTTCTTC
TRBD1,TRBJ1-2,-,TRBV20-1,CSANRGEGYTF,TGCAGTGCCAACAGGGGTGAAGGCTACACCTTC
TRBD2,TRBJ2-4,-,TRBV19,CASSLAGGDAKNIQYF,TGTGCCAGTAGTCTAGCGGGAGGAGACGCCAAAAACATTCAGTACTTC
-,TRBJ1-6,few,TRBV2,CASTSTGGGNSPLHF,TGTGCCAGCACCTCCACGGGCGGAGGTAATTCACCCCTCCACTTT
TRBD2,TRBJ2-7,-,TRBV11-1,CASRLAGGPYEQYF,TGTGCCAGCCGACTAGCGGGAGGCCCCTACGAGCAGTACTTC
-,TRBJ1-5,-,TRBV19,CASSIQGFQPQHF,TGTGCCAGTAGTATTCAGGGTTTCCAGCCCCAGCATTTT
-,TRBJ2-7,-,TRBV28,CASSPPWTYYEQYF,TGTGCCAGCAGTCCACCCTGGACATATTACGAGCAGTACTTC
-,TRBJ1-3,-,TRBV5-4,CASSLESTIYF,TGTGCCAGCAGCCTGGAGAGCACCATATATTTT
TRBD1,TRBJ1-2,-,TRBV19,CASSPQQGPNYGYTF,TGTGCCAGTAGTCCCCAACAGGGGCCGAACTATGGCTACACCTTC
-,TRBJ1-1,-,TRBV6-5,CASSYSSRGTEAFF,TGTGCCAGCAGTTACTCGAGCCGGGGCACTGAAGCTTTCTTT
TRBD1,TRBJ1-6,-,TRBV30,CAWSEGRGQSPLHF,TGTGCCTGGAGTGAGGGCAGGGGGCAGTCACCCCTCCACTTT
TRBD1,TRBJ1-2,-,TRBV19,CASSISADRRVYGYTF,TGTGCCAGTAGTATATCCGCGGACAGGCGCGTCTATGGCTACACCTTC
-,TRBJ1-5,-,TRBV7-2,CASSLLGGANNQPQHF,TGTGCCAGCAGCCTCTTGGGAGGGGCGAACAATCAGCCCCAGCATTTT
TRBD2,TRBJ2-5,-,TRBV5-1,CASSRSLAAKETQYF,TGCGCCAGCAGCCGATCACTAGCGGCTAAAGAGACCCAGTACTTC
TRBD2,TRBJ2-1,-,TRBV2,CASRGLGGEQFF,TGTGCCAGCAGGGGACTAGGTGGTGAGCAGTTCTTC
-,TRBJ1-1,-,TRBV3-1/TRBV3-2,CASSQDARLNTEAFF,TGTGCCAGCAGCCAAGATGCCAGGTTGAACACTGAAGCTTTCTTT
-,TRBJ1-2,-,TRBV6-2/TRBV6-3,CASSHEINYGYTF,TGTGCCAGCAGTCACGAGATTAACTATGGCTACACCTTC
TRBD1,TRBJ2-7,few,TRBV11-3,CASSLGSTGGSEQYF,TGTGCCAGCAGCTTAGGGTCGACAGGGGGGAGTGAGCAGTACTTC
-,TRBJ1-1,-,TRBV25-1,CASSGPYRDEAFF,TGTGCCAGCAGTGGCCCGTACAGGGACGAAGCTTTCTTT
-,TRBJ1-2,-,TRBV10-3,CAIGSGDYGYTF,TGTGCCATCGGATCAGGGGACTATGGCTACACCTTC
TRBD2,TRBJ2-3,-,TRBV5-1,CASSPGVAGGTDTQYF,TGCGCCAGCAGCCCCGGTGTAGCGGGAGGCACAGATACGCAGTATTTT
-,TRBJ1-5,-,TRBV6-5,CASRNREYSNQPQHF,TGTGCCAGCAGGAACAGGGAGTATAGCAATCAGCCCCAGCATTTT
TRBD2,TRBJ2-7,-,TRBV7-8,CASSLLTSVPYEQYF,TGTGCCAGCAGCTTACTGACTAGCGTTCCCTACGAGCAGTACTTC
TRBD1,TRBJ2-2,-,TRBV2,CASSRDRSNTGELFF,TGTGCCAGCAGCCGGGACAGATCGAACACCGGGGAGCTGTTTTTT
-,TRBJ2-7,-,TRBV27,CASSITGSEQYF,TGTGCCAGCAGTATCACAGGTTCCGAGCAGTACTTC
TRBD2,TRBJ2-1,-,TRBV2,CASMGLAGVVAYNEQFF,TGTGCCAGCATGGGACTAGCGGGAGTGGTGGCCTACAATGAGCAGTTCTTC
TRBD1,TRBJ1-2,-,TRBV5-1,CASSLGQGDNYGYTF,TGCGCCAGCAGCTTGGGACAGGGGGATAACTATGGCTACACCTTC
-,TRBJ1-6,few,TRBV18,CASSPAGASVVSPLHF,TGTGCCAGCTCACCGGCAGGTGCTTCGGTAGTTTCACCCCTCCACTTT
-,TRBJ2-7,-,TRBV28,CASSLGTPWGEQYF,TGTGCCAGCAGTTTAGGGACTCCTTGGGGGGAGCAGTACTTC